Shown below are 24 T cell receptor beta chains from a single sample sequenced in a study of human T cells and chemical hapten exposure. A single record per CDR3 protein comes from TCRdb applying MiXCR to the RACE reads. Here the sample spans 300,000 to 450,000 distinct CDR3 sequences, more than 4.5% being singletons. As to time point: pre-sensitization, week 0. The treatment denotes: therapeutic diphenylcyclopropenone sensitization with weekly scalp DPC. Specimen: whole blood, collected in connection with sensitization to the hapten diphenylcyclopropenone (DPC). These receptors were collected from a woman in her 50s with alopecia areata. Some clones in this sample may be carry-over from other donors' samples.

In its sample, this clonotype was seen a few times. The chain recombines TRBV6-1 with TRBJ2-6; the D is unclear. CDR3 size: 14 residues. Germline-derived CDR1 and CDR2 are MNHNS and SASEGT. Trimming removed 10 bases from V and 2 bases from J, with 12 bases in between. This CDR3 is CAINRGPGANVLTF. CDR3 sequence (DNA): TGTGCCATCAACAGAGGACCTGGGGCCAACGTCCTGACTTTC.

Many counts were recorded for this clonotype. V gene TRBV18 combines with J gene TRBJ1-6, with 7 bases identical to TRBD1. Trimming removed 3 bases from V and 7 bases from J; junction bases left unmatched: 3. The CDR3 runs to 14 residues. Germline V gives CDR1 KGHSH, CDR2 LQKENI. CDR3 amino acids: CASSPGQPNSPLHF. CDR3 nucleotides: TGTGCCAGCTCACCGGGACAGCCCAATTCACCCCTCCACTTT. The variable domain in full, with the rest retrieved from reference TRBV18 and TRBJ1-6, is NAGVMQNPRHLVRRRGQEARLRCSPMKGHSHVYWYRQLPEEGLKFMVYLQKENIIDESGMPKERFSAEFPKEGPSILRIQQVVRGDSAAYFCASSPGQPNSPLHFGNGTRLTVT.

The genes are TRBV20-1 and TRBJ2-3; TRBD1 matches at 10 bases. The length of the CDR3 is 15 residues. Germline trimming cut 1 base from V and 4 bases from J; bases unmatched to any gene: 5. Germline-derived CDR1 and CDR2 are DFQATT and SNEGSKA (reference sequence). The CDR3 spells CSARGQGAGADTQYF. CDR3 in DNA: TGCAGTGCTAGAGGACAGGGGGCAGGAGCAGATACGCAGTATTTT.

The CDR3 coding sequence is TGCGCCAGCAGCTTGGCTACAGGGGCCAACTCCTACAATGAGCAGTTCTTC. It translates to CASSLATGANSYNEQFF. The chain joins TRBV5-1 to TRBJ2-1, with 7 bases matching TRBD1. CDR1 and CDR2 from the germline V gene are SGHRS and YFSETQ. The trim removed 0 bases at V and 0 bases at J, leaving 6 bases unmatched. CDR3 size: 17 residues.

This clonotype was seen more than once but under ten times. The V gene is TRBV12-3 or TRBV12-4, the J gene TRBJ1-4, with D perhaps TRBD1 (5 bases). V lost 3 bases, J lost 4 bases, and 12 bases lay in between. The CDR3 has 15 residues. The CDR3 spells CASSLMAGYNEKLFF. In DNA form, the CDR3 reads TGTGCCAGCAGTTTGATGGCAGGGTATAATGAAAAACTGTTTTTT.

This clonotype was seen many times. V usage is TRBV7-9 and J usage is TRBJ2-4; no clear D gene. Trimming pared 1 base from V and 6 bases from J, leaving 7 bases between. In germline, CDR1 is SEHNR, CDR2 FQNEAQ (reference sequence). This CDR3 region has 13 residues. CDR3 nucleotide sequence: TGTGCCAGCAGCTTAGGCTGGGGAAACATTCAGTACTTC. This translates into CASSLGWGNIQYF.

The table lists this clonotype with a few counts. This chain links TRBV2 with TRBJ2-1; tentative D call: TRBD1 (6 bases). V shed 7 bases and J shed 0 bases, with 10 bases lying between them. CDR1 and CDR2 (germline): SNHLY, FYNNEI. The CDR3 covers 14 residues. CDR3 DNA: TGTGCCAGCAATGGACAGAGCTCCTACAATGAGCAGTTCTTC. This sequence encodes CASNGQSSYNEQFF.

This clonotype came up many times. This sequence joins TRBV3-1 and TRBJ2-6; D remains unclear. Trimming removed 4 bases from V and 0 bases from J, with 7 bases in between. Per germline, CDR1 LGHDT and CDR2 YNNKEL (reference sequence). The CDR3 is 15 amino acids. The CDR3 spells CASSPDTSGANVLTF. CDR3 nucleotides: TGTGCCAGCAGCCCAGACACCTCTGGGGCCAACGTCCTGACTTTC.

This clonotype was seen more than once but under ten times. This chain joins TRBV12-3 or TRBV12-4 and TRBJ2-2; D gene uncertain. This CDR3 contains 18 residues. V was clipped by 5 bases and J by 2 bases, with 21 bases between them. For the CDR3, the DNA is TGTGCCAGCAGTCCCAGAAGGTCGCGAGGACCCAACACCGGGGAGCTGTTTTTT. Its translation: CASSPRRSRGPNTGELFF.

A few counts support this clonotype. This chain joins TRBV27 and TRBJ2-5; either TRBD1 or TRBD2 may supply D (6 bases each). Germline V lookup: CDR1 MNHEY, CDR2 SMNVEV (reference sequence). CDR3 length: 15 residues. Trimming removed 5 bases from V and 4 bases from J, with 17 bases in between. CDR3 nucleotide sequence: TGTGCCAGCAGTGTTGACAGGAGGGATACAGAGACCCAGTACTTC. It codes for CASSVDRRDTETQYF.

This clonotype was observed at least ten times. This chain connects TRBV11-3 to TRBJ1-6; no reliable D call. CDR1 SGHNT and CDR2 YENEEA come from the germline V gene. This CDR3 has 13 residues. Trimming removed 0 bases at V and 9 bases at J, with 6 bases between. This CDR3 is CASSLDRLSPLHF. The CDR3 DNA is TGTGCCAGCAGCTTAGATCGGCTTTCACCCCTCCACTTT.

This clonotype was recorded a few times. The chain joins TRBV6-5 to TRBJ2-7, with D tentatively TRBD2 (5 bases). The CDR3 has 14 amino acids. Germline loops: CDR1 MNHEY, CDR2 SVGAGI. Deletions cut 6 bases from V and 0 bases from J, with 12 bases between. The CDR3 spells CASSLAESSYEQYF. DNA for the CDR3: TGTGCCAGCAGCCTAGCCGAGAGCTCCTACGAGCAGTACTTC.

This clonotype came up a few times. The rearrangement uses TRBV20-1 and TRBJ2-1, with TRBD2 matching 9 bases. V dropped 5 bases and J dropped 8; count of bases not matched to a gene: 16. Germline V gene data show CDR1 as DFQATT and CDR2 as SNEGSKA (reference sequence). This CDR3 region has 16 residues. The CDR3 loop is CSARRGAGGPPDEQFF. In nucleotides, the CDR3 is TGCAGTGCTCGCCGGGGGGCGGGAGGGCCACCGGATGAGCAGTTCTTC.

V and J are TRBV12-3 or TRBV12-4 and TRBJ2-5, with TRBD2 matching over 9 bases. The junction had 5 bases not matched to a gene; V was cut back by 3 bases and J by 0 bases. The CDR3 has 16 residues. The CDR3 nucleotides are TGTGCCAGCAGTTTTTCCGCTAGCGGGAACCAAGAGACCCAGTACTTC. Translation gives CASSFSASGNQETQYF.

This clonotype occurred many times. The rearrangement uses TRBV2 and TRBJ2-2; D not certain. CDR1 and CDR2 from the germline V gene are SNHLY and FYNNEI. The CDR3 length is 14 residues. The germline V and J ends were trimmed by 6 bases and 0 bases, with 8 bases remaining between them. Here the CDR3 reads CASSPPTNTGELFF. Here the CDR3 DNA reads TGTGCCAGCAGCCCCCCGACGAACACCGGGGAGCTGTTTTTT.

There are many counts of this clonotype. This CDR3 reads CASSQEFGQGISGANVLTF. DNA for the CDR3: TGTGCCAGCAGCCAAGAATTCGGACAGGGGATTTCTGGGGCCAACGTCCTGACTTTC. J is TRBJ2-6 and V is TRBV3-1, with TRBD1 matching 9 bases. Germline values: CDR1 LGHDT, CDR2 YNNKEL (reference sequence). V gave up 0 bases and J gave up 1 base; unmatched junction bases: 7. CDR3 length equals 19 residues.

This clonotype has a count of ten or more. J is TRBJ2-3 and V is TRBV28; possible D gene TRBD2, 5 bases. The CDR3 runs 14 residues. The germline gives CDR1 MDHEN, CDR2 SYDVKM. V lost 4 bases and J lost 2, with 10 bases in between. The CDR3 loop is CASSSRLSTDTQYF. DNA of the CDR3: TGTGCCAGCAGTTCCAGACTATCCACAGATACGCAGTATTTT.

This clonotype has at least ten counts. J is TRBJ2-7 and V is TRBV4-1; the match to TRBD1 covers 7 bases. V dropped 5 bases and J dropped 8; count of bases not matched to a gene: 6. The CDR3 is 12 amino acids. CDR1 MGHRA and CDR2 YSYEKL come from the germline V gene. This chain's CDR3 is CASSSPGGKQYF. CDR3 coding DNA: TGCGCCAGCAGCTCCCCAGGGGGTAAGCAGTACTTC.

V usage is TRBV7-9 and J usage is TRBJ1-3; maybe TRBD1 (5 bases). This CDR3 is built from 15 residues. The V end lost 2 bases, the J end lost 8 bases, and 16 bases lay between the germline ends. CDR1 is SEHNR, CDR2 FQNEAQ, per germline (reference sequence). The CDR3 loop reads CASSLSAGRLDTIYF. The CDR3 DNA follows: TGTGCCAGCAGCTTAAGTGCAGGGAGGCTGGACACCATATATTTT.

This clonotype was seen many times. The V gene is TRBV29-1, the J gene TRBJ2-4, with a possible D match to TRBD1 (6 bases). Germline lookup yields CDR1 SQVTM and CDR2 ANQGSEA. The CDR3 extends over 16 amino acids. V shed 0 bases and J shed 1 base, with 13 bases lying between them. CDR3 loop: CSVEETQGWAKNIQYF. Written as DNA, the CDR3 is TGCAGCGTTGAAGAAACACAGGGCTGGGCCAAAAACATTCAGTACTTC. The complete variable domain, with remaining parts taken from reference TRBV29-1 and TRBJ2-4, reads SAVISQKPSRDICQRGTSLTIQCQVDSQVTMMFWYRQQPGQSLTLIATANQGSEATYESGFVIDKFPISRPNLTFSTLTVSNMSPEDSSIYLCSVEETQGWAKNIQYFGAGTRLSVL.

This clonotype was picked up a small number of times. V usage is TRBV28 and J usage is TRBJ2-1; 7 bases align to TRBD2. Looked up from germline, CDR1 is MDHEN and CDR2 is SYDVKM. This CDR3 spans 16 amino acids. The V segment lost 2 bases and the J segment 8 bases; nucleotides outside the gene matches: 12. The chain's CDR3 is CASSLERGSEYDEQFF. In DNA form, the CDR3 reads TGTGCCAGCAGTTTAGAGCGCGGGAGCGAATATGATGAGCAGTTCTTC.

Only a few counts were recorded for this clonotype. V is TRBV4-3 and J is TRBJ2-5; D not resolved. The V end lost 1 base, the J end lost 5 bases, and 8 bases lay between the germline ends. The CDR3 extends over 13 amino acids. CDR1 LGHNA and CDR2 YSLEER come from the germline V gene. As DNA, the CDR3 is TGCGCCAGCAGCCAAGCTTTAAGGGAGACCCAGTACTTC. Translated, it gives CASSQALRETQYF.

The gene calls are TRBV29-1 and TRBJ2-3, with a possible D match to TRBD1 (6 bases). CDR1 is SQVTM and CDR2 is ANQGSEA in the germline V gene. CDR3 length equals 12 residues. V was clipped by 6 bases and J by 4 bases, with 11 bases between them. The CDR3 coding sequence is TGCAGCGTCGGACAGCTCTCAGATACGCAGTATTTT. Residues: CSVGQLSDTQYF.

This clonotype was counted ten times or more. The chain uses TRBV3-1 and TRBJ2-3; D possibly matches TRBD1 or TRBD2 (5 bases each). The CDR3 has 16 residues. Germline CDR1 LGHDT, CDR2 YNNKEL (reference sequence). V was trimmed by 5 bases and J by 2 bases, leaving 17 bases between them. The CDR3 is CASSEWRTGATDTQYF. The CDR3 DNA follows: TGTGCCAGCAGCGAATGGAGGACCGGGGCCACAGATACGCAGTATTTT.